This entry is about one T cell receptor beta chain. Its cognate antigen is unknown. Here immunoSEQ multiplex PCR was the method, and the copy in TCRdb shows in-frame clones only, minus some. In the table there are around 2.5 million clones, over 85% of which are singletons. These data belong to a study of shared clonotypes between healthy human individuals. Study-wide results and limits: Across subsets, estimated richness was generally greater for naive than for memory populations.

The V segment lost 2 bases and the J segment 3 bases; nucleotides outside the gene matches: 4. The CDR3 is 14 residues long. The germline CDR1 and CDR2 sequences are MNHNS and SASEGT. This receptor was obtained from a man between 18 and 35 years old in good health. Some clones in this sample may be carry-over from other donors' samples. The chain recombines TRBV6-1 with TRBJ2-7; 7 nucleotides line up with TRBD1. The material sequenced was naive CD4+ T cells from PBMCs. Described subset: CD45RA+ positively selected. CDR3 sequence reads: CASSEKQGVYEQYF. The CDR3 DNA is TGTGCCAGCAGTGAAAAGCAGGGGGTCTACGAGCAGTACTTC.